This passage covers 26 T cell receptor beta chains from one sample sequenced in a study of blood T cell repertoires in COVID-19. The data were produced by immunoSEQ multiplex PCR, yet TCRdb's version contains in-frame clones alone and is incomplete. The profile shows around 200,000 clones, about 90% of them singletons. The sequencing sample was made of peripheral blood. These receptors were taken from a man between 65 and 85 years old with active or convalescent COVID-19.

The V call is TRBV15, the J call TRBJ2-7; maybe TRBD2 (7 bases). Germline lookup yields CDR1 LNHNV and CDR2 YYDKDF (reference sequence). CDR3 length: 14 residues. Trimming pared 5 bases from V and 3 bases from J, leaving 14 bases between. CDR3 loop: CATSSRRGGYEQYF. The CDR3 DNA follows: TGTGCCACCAGCTCCAGGAGGGGGGGCTACGAGCAGTACTTC. Looking up the rest from reference TRBV15 and TRBJ2-7 gives the full variable domain: DAMVIQNPRYQVTQFGKPVTLSCSQTLNHNVMYWYQQKSSQAPKLLFHYYDKDFNNEADTPDNFQSRRPNTSFCFLDIRSPGLGDTAMYLCATSSRRGGYEQYFGPGTRLTVT.

The chain couples TRBV5-8 to TRBJ1-5; no firm D call. The V gene's germline CDR1 is SGHTS and CDR2 YDEGEE. The CDR3 totals 13 residues. V lost 0 bases and J 5 bases, leaving 6 bases between the germline ends. CDR3 sequence (DNA): TGTGCCAGCAGCTTGGCCTCGTATCAGCCCCAGCATTTT. Amino acids: CASSLASYQPQHF.

This clone was seen only once. In DNA, the CDR3 is TGTGCCAGCTCAAGCATAGCGGGAGGAACCTACGAGCAGTACTTC. Protein sequence: CASSSIAGGTYEQYF. This chain links TRBV18 with TRBJ2-7; 10 bases line up with TRBD2. This CDR3 has 15 amino acids. With V trimmed by 5 bases and J by 2 bases, 6 bases remained unmatched. CDR1 and CDR2 from the germline V gene are KGHSH and LQKENI. Complete variable domain (other parts from reference TRBV18 and TRBJ2-7): NAGVMQNPRHLVRRRGQEARLRCSPMKGHSHVYWYRQLPEEGLKFMVYLQKENIIDESGMPKERFSAEFPKEGPSILRIQQVVRGDSAAYFCASSSIAGGTYEQYFGPGTRLTVT.

CDR3 coding DNA: TGTGCCAGCTCTGCGACTGGAGGGGAGACCCAGTACTTC. Encoded protein: CASSATGGETQYF. The chain couples TRBV18 to TRBJ2-5, with D possibly TRBD2 on 6 matching bases. CDR1 KGHSH and CDR2 LQKENI come from the germline V gene. With 6 bases removed from V and 5 bases from J, the gap between germline ends came to 13 bases. The CDR3 has 13 residues.

V is TRBV7-9 and J is TRBJ1-2, with TRBD1 matching 8 bases. J lost 8 bases, V lost 6 bases, and 8 bases had no gene match. Germline CDR1 reads SEHNR; CDR2 reads FQNEAQ (reference sequence). This CDR3 comprises 13 residues. In DNA form, the CDR3 reads TGTGCCAGCAGTCAGGACAGGGTTCGAGGCTACACCTTC. Translated: CASSQDRVRGYTF.

The genes are TRBV7-3 and TRBJ2-2, with D possibly being TRBD1 (6 bases). Germline values: CDR1 SGHTA, CDR2 FQGTGA. V was cut by 5 bases and J by 3 bases, with 13 bases left in between. The CDR3 has 15 residues. CDR3 DNA sequence: TGTGCCAGCAGCCCGAGGGGGTGGGACACCGGGGAGCTGTTTTTT. Amino acids: CASSPRGWDTGELFF.

The chain joins TRBV5-8 to TRBJ1-4; the D is unclear. V gave up 7 bases and J gave up 7 bases, with 20 bases separating them. The germline V gene has CDR1 SGHTS and CDR2 YDEGEE. The CDR3 extends over 15 amino acids. Here the CDR3 reads CASCRGTRIPEKLFF. Here the CDR3 DNA reads TGTGCCAGCTGCCGGGGTACTCGGATCCCTGAAAAACTGTTTTTT. The full variable domain, in which reference TRBV5-8 and TRBJ1-4 provide the parts outside the CDR3, is EAGVTQSPTHLIKTRGQQATLRCSPISGHTSVYWYQQALGLGLQFLLWYDEGEERNRGNFPPRFSGRQFPNYSSELNVNALELEDSALYLCASCRGTRIPEKLFFGSGTQLSVL.

This chain uses TRBV12-3 or TRBV12-4 with TRBJ1-1, with 8 bases that match TRBD1. The CDR3 contains 13 residues. V dropped 7 bases and J dropped 1; count of bases not matched to a gene: 2. The CDR3 DNA is TGTGCCAGCACGGACAGGGAGAACACTGAAGCTTTCTTT. This translates into CASTDRENTEAFF.

V usage is TRBV19 and J usage is TRBJ1-5; 11 bases match TRBD1. This CDR3 is built from 14 residues. The junction had 3 bases not matched to a gene; V was cut back by 3 bases and J by 8 bases. The germline gives CDR1 LNHDA, CDR2 SQIVND (reference sequence). The chain's CDR3 is CASSIGTGGKPQHF. CDR3 in DNA: TGTGCCAGTAGTATCGGGACAGGGGGAAAGCCCCAGCATTTT.

This chain links TRBV19 with TRBJ2-7; D may be TRBD1 (7 bases). Trimming removed 2 bases at V and 3 bases at J, with 8 bases between. There are 13 residues in the CDR3. CDR1 is LNHDA, CDR2 SQIVND, per germline (reference sequence). CDR3 coding DNA: TGTGCCAGTAGTATACAGGGGGGCTACGAGCAGTACTTC. It codes for CASSIQGGYEQYF.

The chain links TRBV19 to TRBJ2-5; 11 bases fit TRBD1. The CDR3 extends over 15 amino acids. The V and J ends lost 5 bases and 5 bases, in that order; junction bases with no gene match: 7. The germline V gene encodes CDR1 LNHDA and CDR2 SQIVND (reference sequence). CDR3 protein: CASSSRTGGDETQYF. The DNA of the CDR3 is TGTGCCAGTAGTTCCCGGACAGGGGGCGACGAGACCCAGTACTTC.

The CDR3 spells CASAAGGQGAPGANVLTF. The CDR3 DNA reads as TGTGCCAGCGCGGCCGGGGGACAGGGGGCCCCTGGGGCCAACGTCCTGACTTTC. V and J are TRBV18 and TRBJ2-6; 12 positions match TRBD1. V lost 8 bases, J lost 2 bases, and 10 bases stayed unmatched. Germline loops: CDR1 KGHSH, CDR2 LQKENI. This CDR3 is built from 18 residues.

This clone has a single count. The chain employs TRBV7-3 and TRBJ2-1; TRBD2 agrees at 8 bases. With V trimmed by 5 bases and J by 4 bases, 13 bases remained unmatched. There are 17 residues in the CDR3. Germline V gene sequence: CDR1 SGHTA, CDR2 FQGTGA. CDR3: CASSPYRLASTYNEQFF. CDR3 bases: TGTGCCAGCAGCCCCTACCGACTAGCGAGTACTTACAATGAGCAGTTCTTC.

This chain links TRBV7-6 with TRBJ2-3; 8 positions match TRBD2. Germline values: CDR1 SGHVS, CDR2 FNYEAQ. This CDR3 is built from 14 residues. The trim removed 5 bases at V and 2 bases at J, leaving 3 bases unmatched. The CDR3 nucleotides are TGTGCCAGCAGCCGTAGCGGGAACACAGATACGCAGTATTTT. It is translated as CASSRSGNTDTQYF.

In this sample, this clone turned up once. The V call is TRBV5-4, the J call TRBJ1-2; D might be TRBD1 (5 bases). Per germline, CDR1 SGHNT and CDR2 YYREEE (reference sequence). V was trimmed by 3 bases and J by 7 bases, leaving 16 bases between them. The CDR3 is 14 residues long. The CDR3 spells CASSWDSGAGGYTF. CDR3 in DNA: TGTGCCAGCAGCTGGGACTCCGGGGCGGGTGGCTACACCTTC.

The chain uses TRBV28 and TRBJ1-5; TRBD1 is a possible D gene (6 bases). V was pared by 5 bases and J by 8 bases, with 16 bases between. CDR1 MDHEN and CDR2 SYDVKM come from the germline V gene. This CDR3 has 14 amino acids. The CDR3 sequence: CASSPTGRVEPQHF. As DNA, the CDR3 is TGTGCCAGCAGTCCTACAGGGAGAGTTGAGCCCCAGCATTTT.

The chain links TRBV18 to TRBJ2-7; 7 bases agree with TRBD2. V lost 3 bases and J lost 5; bases outside the gene matches: 13. Germline-derived CDR1 and CDR2 are KGHSH and LQKENI. This CDR3 has 16 amino acids. The CDR3 DNA reads as TGTGCCAGCTCACCCCTCGACTCTAGCGGAATAGACGAGCAGTACTTC. Amino acids: CASSPLDSSGIDEQYF.

The chain has TRBV11-3 and TRBJ2-1; 8 bases fit TRBD2. Per the germline V gene, CDR1 is SGHNT and CDR2 is YENEEA. CDR3 length equals 16 residues. With 0 bases clipped from V and 9 bases from J, the junction kept 10 bases outside the gene matches. The CDR3 bases are TGTGCCAGCAGCTTAGAAGGGACTAGTAGATACGCTGAGCAGTTCTTC. This codes for CASSLEGTSRYAEQFF.

The chain links TRBV18 to TRBJ1-2; D is perhaps TRBD1 (5 bases). The CDR3 is made up of 15 amino acids. The germline V and J ends were trimmed by 3 bases and 8 bases, with 19 bases remaining between them. Germline loops: CDR1 KGHSH, CDR2 LQKENI. CDR3 sequence (DNA): TGTGCCAGCTCACCTGTTGGCGGCAGGGAACAGGGCTACACCTTC. Protein sequence: CASSPVGGREQGYTF.

The J gene is TRBJ1-5, the V gene TRBV15; 8 nucleotides line up with TRBD1. This CDR3 region has 15 residues. The V gene's germline CDR1 is LNHNV and CDR2 YYDKDF (reference sequence). V lost 1 base and J lost 5; bases outside the gene matches: 4. The CDR3 loop is CATSRVGQVYQPQHF. For the CDR3, the DNA is TGTGCCACCAGCAGAGTGGGACAGGTGTATCAGCCCCAGCATTTT.

V and J are TRBV5-4 and TRBJ1-4; 8 bases fit TRBD1. Germline trimming cut 2 bases from V and 3 bases from J; bases unmatched to any gene: 3. Per germline, CDR1 SGHNT and CDR2 YYREEE (reference sequence). This CDR3 is built from 15 residues. In DNA, the CDR3 is TGTGCCAGCAGCTTACAGGGGGATCCTAATGAAAAACTGTTTTTT. Encoded protein: CASSLQGDPNEKLFF. Full variable domain (rest looked up from reference TRBV5-4 and TRBJ1-4): ETGVTQSPTHLIKTRGQQVTLRCSSQSGHNTVSWYQQALGQGPQFIFQYYREEENGRGNFPPRFSGLQFPNYSSELNVNALELDDSALYLCASSLQGDPNEKLFFGSGTQLSVL.

V gene TRBV2 combines with J gene TRBJ1-3; 8 bases are shared with TRBD1. The CDR3 has 14 amino acids. The V gene end was trimmed by 6 bases and the J gene end by 2 bases; junction bases not matched to a gene: 3. Germline V gene data show CDR1 as SNHLY and CDR2 as FYNNEI. CDR3 sequence: CASSLTGAGNTIYF. CDR3 nucleotide sequence: TGTGCCAGCAGCCTGACAGGGGCTGGAAACACCATATATTTT.

The chain recombines TRBV4-3 with TRBJ2-3, with 12 bases identical to TRBD2. Trimming at V came to 5 bases and at J to 3 bases, leaving 3 bases not matched to a gene. The CDR3 sequence is 15 residues long. Germline V gene lookup returns CDR1 LGHNA and CDR2 YSLEER. CDR3 in DNA: TGCGCCAGCAGCGAACTAGCGGGAGGAACAGATACGCAGTATTTT. It translates to CASSELAGGTDTQYF.

The chain uses TRBV13 and TRBJ2-1; D call uncertain. The CDR3 length is 15 residues. Per germline, CDR1 PRHDT and CDR2 FYEKMQ (reference sequence). Trimming took off 5 bases at V and 2 bases at J, with 13 bases between the two ends. In DNA form, the CDR3 reads TGTGCCAGCAGCCCTAAGGCTAGTCCCTACAATGAGCAGTTCTTC. Translated, it gives CASSPKASPYNEQFF.

The gene calls are TRBV6-5 and TRBJ1-5; D possibly corresponds to TRBD1 (5 bases). The CDR3 length is 14 residues. Trimming pared 1 base from V and 7 bases from J, leaving 11 bases between. In germline, CDR1 is MNHEY, CDR2 SVGAGI. The DNA for the CDR3 is TGTGCCAGCAGTTACTTCAGGGTTGGACAGCCCCAGCATTTT. Encoded protein: CASSYFRVGQPQHF.

V usage is TRBV10-3 and J usage is TRBJ1-1, with 9 bases lining up with TRBD1. The V gene's germline CDR1 is ENHRY and CDR2 SYGVKD. With V trimmed by 4 bases and J by 6 bases, 9 bases remained unmatched. This CDR3 spans 15 amino acids. CDR3 nucleotides: TGTGCCATCAGTGGGGAAGGACAGGGGAGCGCTGAAGCTTTCTTT. It yields the protein CAISGEGQGSAEAFF.